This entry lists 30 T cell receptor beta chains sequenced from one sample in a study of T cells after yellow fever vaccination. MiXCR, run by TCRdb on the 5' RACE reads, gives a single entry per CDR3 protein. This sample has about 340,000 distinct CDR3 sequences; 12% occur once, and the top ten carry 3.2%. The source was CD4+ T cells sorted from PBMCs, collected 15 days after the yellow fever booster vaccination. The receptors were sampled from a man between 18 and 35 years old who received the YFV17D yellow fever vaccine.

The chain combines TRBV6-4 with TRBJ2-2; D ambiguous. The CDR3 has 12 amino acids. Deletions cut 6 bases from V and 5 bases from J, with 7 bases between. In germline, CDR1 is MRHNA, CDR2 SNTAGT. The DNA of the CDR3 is TGTGCCAGCAGGACAAAAACCGGGGAGCTGTTTTTT. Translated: CASRTKTGELFF.

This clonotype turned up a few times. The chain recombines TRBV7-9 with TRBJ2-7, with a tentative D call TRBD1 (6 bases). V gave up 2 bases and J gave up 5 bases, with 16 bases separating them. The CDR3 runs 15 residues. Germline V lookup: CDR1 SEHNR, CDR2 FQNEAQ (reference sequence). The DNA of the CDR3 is TGTGCCAGCAGCTTAAGTACGAGGGGGAGCGACGAGCAGTACTTC. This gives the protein CASSLSTRGSDEQYF.

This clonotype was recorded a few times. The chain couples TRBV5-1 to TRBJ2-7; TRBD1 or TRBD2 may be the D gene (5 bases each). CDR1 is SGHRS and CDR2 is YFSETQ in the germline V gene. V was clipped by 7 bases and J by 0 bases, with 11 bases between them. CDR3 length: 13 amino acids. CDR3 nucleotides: TGCGCCAGCGGGACGGGAAGCTCCTACGAGCAGTACTTC. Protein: CASGTGSSYEQYF.

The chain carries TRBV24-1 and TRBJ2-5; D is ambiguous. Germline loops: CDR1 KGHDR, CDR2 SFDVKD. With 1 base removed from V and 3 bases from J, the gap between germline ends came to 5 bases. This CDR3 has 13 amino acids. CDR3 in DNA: TGTGCCACCAGTGATTTATCGGAAGAGACCCAGTACTTC. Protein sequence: CATSDLSEETQYF.

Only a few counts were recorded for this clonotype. This CDR3 is CASSKAPGQGPEAFF. The DNA of the CDR3 is TGTGCCAGCAGCAAAGCCCCGGGACAGGGACCCGAAGCTTTCTTT. The rearrangement uses TRBV21-1 and TRBJ1-1; the table assigns TRBD1, which was not confirmed against the DNA. TRBV21-1 represents a pseudogene. There are 15 residues in the CDR3.

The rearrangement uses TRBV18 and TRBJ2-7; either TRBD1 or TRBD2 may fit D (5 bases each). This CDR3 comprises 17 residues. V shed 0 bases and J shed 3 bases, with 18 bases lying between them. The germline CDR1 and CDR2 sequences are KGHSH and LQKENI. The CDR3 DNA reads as TGTGCCAGCTCACCACCTAATCGACAGAGGGACCACTACGAGCAGTACTTC. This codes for CASSPPNRQRDHYEQYF.

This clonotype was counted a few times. Here the CDR3 reads CASSGQGPWSEAFF. As DNA, the CDR3 is TGTGCCAGCAGTGGACAGGGGCCGTGGTCTGAAGCTTTCTTT. V usage is TRBV12-3 or TRBV12-4 and J usage is TRBJ1-1, with 9 bases matching TRBD1. The junction had 7 bases not matched to a gene; V was cut back by 5 bases and J by 6 bases. The CDR3 runs to 14 residues.

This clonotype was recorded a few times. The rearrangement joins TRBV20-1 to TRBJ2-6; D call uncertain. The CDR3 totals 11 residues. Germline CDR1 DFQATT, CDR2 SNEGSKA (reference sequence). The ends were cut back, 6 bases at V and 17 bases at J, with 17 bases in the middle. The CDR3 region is CSARSGLPLTF. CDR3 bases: TGCAGTGCACGGTCAGGATTACCGTTGACTTTC.

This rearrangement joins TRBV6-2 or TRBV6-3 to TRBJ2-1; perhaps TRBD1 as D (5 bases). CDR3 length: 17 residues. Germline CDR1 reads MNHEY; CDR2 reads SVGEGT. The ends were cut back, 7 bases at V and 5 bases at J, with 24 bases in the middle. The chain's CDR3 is CASTVPGPTRIHNEQFF. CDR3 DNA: TGTGCCAGCACTGTACCAGGGCCCACACGAATACACAATGAGCAGTTCTTC.

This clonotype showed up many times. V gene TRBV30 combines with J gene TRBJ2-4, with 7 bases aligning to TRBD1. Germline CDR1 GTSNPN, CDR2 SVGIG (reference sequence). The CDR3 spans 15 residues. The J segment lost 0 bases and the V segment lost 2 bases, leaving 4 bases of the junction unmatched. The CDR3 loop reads CAWSRDRLAKNIQYF. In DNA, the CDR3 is TGTGCCTGGAGTAGGGACAGACTAGCCAAAAACATTCAGTACTTC.

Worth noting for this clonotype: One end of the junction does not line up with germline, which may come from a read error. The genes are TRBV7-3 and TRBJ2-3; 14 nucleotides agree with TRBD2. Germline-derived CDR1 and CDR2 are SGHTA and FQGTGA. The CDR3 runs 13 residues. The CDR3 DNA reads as TGTGCCAGCAGCCTGTGGACTAGCGGGGGGTTACATTTT. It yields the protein CASSLWTSGGLHF.

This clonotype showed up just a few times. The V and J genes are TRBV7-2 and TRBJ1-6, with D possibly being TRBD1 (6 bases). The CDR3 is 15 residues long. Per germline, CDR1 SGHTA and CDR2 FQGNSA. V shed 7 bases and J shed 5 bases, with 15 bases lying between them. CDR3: CASTTGGTHNSPLHF. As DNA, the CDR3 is TGTGCCAGCACGACGGGGGGCACCCATAATTCACCCCTCCACTTT.

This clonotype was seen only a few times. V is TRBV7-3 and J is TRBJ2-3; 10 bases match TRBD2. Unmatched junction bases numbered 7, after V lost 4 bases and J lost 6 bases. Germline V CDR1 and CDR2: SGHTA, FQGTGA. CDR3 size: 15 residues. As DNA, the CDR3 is TGTGCCAGCAGCTCTCTAGCGGGGGAGCTTGATACGCAGTATTTT. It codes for CASSSLAGELDTQYF.

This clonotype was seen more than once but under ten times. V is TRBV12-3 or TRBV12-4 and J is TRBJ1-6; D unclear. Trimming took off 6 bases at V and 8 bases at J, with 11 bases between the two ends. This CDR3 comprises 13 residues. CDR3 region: CASRTNSYSPLHF. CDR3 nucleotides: TGTGCCAGCAGGACCAACAGCTATTCACCCCTCCACTTT.

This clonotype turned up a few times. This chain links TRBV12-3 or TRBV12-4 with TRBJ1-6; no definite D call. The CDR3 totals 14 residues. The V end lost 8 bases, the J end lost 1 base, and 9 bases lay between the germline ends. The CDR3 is CASGGSSYNSPLHF. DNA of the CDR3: TGTGCCAGCGGCGGTTCGTCCTATAATTCACCCCTCCACTTT.

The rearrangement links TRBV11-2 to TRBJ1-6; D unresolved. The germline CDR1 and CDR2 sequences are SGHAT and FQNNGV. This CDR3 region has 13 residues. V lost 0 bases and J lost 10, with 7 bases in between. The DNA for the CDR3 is TGTGCCAGCAGCTTAGATTTACCGTCACCCCTCCACTTT. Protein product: CASSLDLPSPLHF. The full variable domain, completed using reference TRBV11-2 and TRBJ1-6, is EAGVAQSPRYKIIEKRQSVAFWCNPISGHATLYWYQQILGQGPKLLIQFQNNGVVDDSQLPKDRFSAERLKGVDSTLKIQPAKLEDSAVYLCASSLDLPSPLHFGNGTRLTVT.

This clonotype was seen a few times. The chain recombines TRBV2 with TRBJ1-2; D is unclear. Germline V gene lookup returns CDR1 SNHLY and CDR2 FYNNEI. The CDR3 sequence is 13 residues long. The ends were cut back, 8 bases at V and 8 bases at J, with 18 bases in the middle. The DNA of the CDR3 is TGTGCCAGCCACCTCGATTCAAACGGGGGCTACACCTTC. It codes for CASHLDSNGGYTF.

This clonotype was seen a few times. CDR3 in amino acids: CASSTGLVDNEQFF. CDR3 in DNA: TGCGCCAGCAGCACGGGACTAGTCGACAATGAGCAGTTCTTC. This rearrangement joins TRBV5-1 to TRBJ2-1; 8 nucleotides align to TRBD2. This CDR3 contains 14 residues. After removal of 4 bases from V and 5 bases from J, the junction contained 5 bases not matched to a gene. Germline assignment: CDR1 SGHRS and CDR2 YFSETQ.

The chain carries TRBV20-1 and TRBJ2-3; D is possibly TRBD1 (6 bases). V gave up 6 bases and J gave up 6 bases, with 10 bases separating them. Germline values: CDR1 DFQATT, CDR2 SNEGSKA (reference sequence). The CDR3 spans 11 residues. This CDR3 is CSAERGDTQYF. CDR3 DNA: TGCAGTGCGGAAAGGGGGGATACGCAGTATTTT.

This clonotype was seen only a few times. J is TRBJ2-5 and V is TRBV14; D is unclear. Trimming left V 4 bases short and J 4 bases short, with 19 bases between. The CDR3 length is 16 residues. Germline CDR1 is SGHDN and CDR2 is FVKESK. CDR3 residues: CASSPGRTATGETQYF. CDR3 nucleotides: TGTGCCAGCAGCCCGGGCAGGACGGCTACGGGAGAGACCCAGTACTTC.

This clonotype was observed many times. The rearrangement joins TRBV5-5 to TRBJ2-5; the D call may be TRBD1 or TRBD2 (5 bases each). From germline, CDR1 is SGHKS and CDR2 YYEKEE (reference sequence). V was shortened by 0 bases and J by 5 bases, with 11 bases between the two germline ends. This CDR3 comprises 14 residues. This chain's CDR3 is CASSLDRWGETQYF. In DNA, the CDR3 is TGTGCCAGCAGCTTGGACAGGTGGGGGGAGACCCAGTACTTC.

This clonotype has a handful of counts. The chain's CDR3 is CASSGLRGPIGDYGYTF. CDR3 coding DNA: TGTGCCAGCAGCGGCCTTAGGGGCCCCATAGGCGACTATGGCTACACCTTC. The gene calls are TRBV11-2 and TRBJ1-2; D perhaps matches TRBD1 (5 bases). The CDR3 spans 17 residues. The V gene lost 5 bases and the J gene lost 3 bases, with 22 bases spanning the gap. Germline V gene sequence: CDR1 SGHAT, CDR2 FQNNGV.

The CDR3, as DNA: TGTGCCAGCAGCTTAACAGGACAGATCTACGAGCAGTACTTC. This encodes CASSLTGQIYEQYF. The chain is built from TRBV7-2 and TRBJ2-7; possibly TRBD1 for D (6 bases). V was shortened by 2 bases and J by 3 bases, with 11 bases between the two germline ends. The CDR3 is 14 amino acids. Germline-derived CDR1 and CDR2 are SGHTA and FQGNSA.

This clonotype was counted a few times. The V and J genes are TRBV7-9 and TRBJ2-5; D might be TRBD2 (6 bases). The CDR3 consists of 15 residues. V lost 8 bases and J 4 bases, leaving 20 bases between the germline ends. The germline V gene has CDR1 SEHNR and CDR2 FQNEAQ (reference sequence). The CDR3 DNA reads TGTGCCAGCTCAGGTGGGAGTTTGGGAGGAGAGACCCAGTACTTC. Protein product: CASSGGSLGGETQYF.

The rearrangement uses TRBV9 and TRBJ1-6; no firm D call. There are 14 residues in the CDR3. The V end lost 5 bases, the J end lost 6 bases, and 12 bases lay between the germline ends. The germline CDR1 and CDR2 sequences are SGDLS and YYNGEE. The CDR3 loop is CASRGQEGNSPLHF. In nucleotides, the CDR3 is TGTGCCAGCAGAGGTCAGGAGGGTAATTCACCCCTCCACTTT.

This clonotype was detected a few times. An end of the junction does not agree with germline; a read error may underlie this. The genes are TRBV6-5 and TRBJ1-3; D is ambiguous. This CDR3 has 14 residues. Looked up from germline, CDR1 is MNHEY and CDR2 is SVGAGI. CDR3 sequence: CASRARSSGITIYF. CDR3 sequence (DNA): TGTGCCAGCAGGGCACGGAGCTCTGGAATCACCATATATTTT.

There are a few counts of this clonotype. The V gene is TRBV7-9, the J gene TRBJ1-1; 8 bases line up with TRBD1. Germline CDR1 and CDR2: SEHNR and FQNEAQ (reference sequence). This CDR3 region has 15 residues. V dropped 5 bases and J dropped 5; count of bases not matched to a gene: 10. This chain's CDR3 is CASSLGDDRGTEAFF. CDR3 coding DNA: TGTGCCAGCAGCCTGGGGGACGACAGGGGTACTGAAGCTTTCTTT.

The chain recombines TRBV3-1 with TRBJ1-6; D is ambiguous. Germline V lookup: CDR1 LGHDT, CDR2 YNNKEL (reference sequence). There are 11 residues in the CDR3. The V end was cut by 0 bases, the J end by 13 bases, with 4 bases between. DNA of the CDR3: TGTGCCAGCAGCCAAGAAGGGCCCCTCCACTTT. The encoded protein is CASSQEGPLHF.

DNA for the CDR3: TGTGCCAGCCAATATTCGGTCGTGAACACCGGGGAGCTGTTTTTT. Encoded protein: CASQYSVVNTGELFF. This chain connects TRBV6-6 to TRBJ2-2; D gene uncertain. From germline, CDR1 is MNHNY and CDR2 SVGAGI (reference sequence). Trimming removed 8 bases from V and 1 base from J, with 14 bases in between. CDR3 length: 15 residues.

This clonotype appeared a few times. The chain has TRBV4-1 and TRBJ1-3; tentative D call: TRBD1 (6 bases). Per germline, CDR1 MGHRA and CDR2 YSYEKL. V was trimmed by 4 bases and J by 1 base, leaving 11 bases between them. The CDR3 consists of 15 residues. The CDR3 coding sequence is TGCGCCAGCAGCCTCCGGGACACTTCTGGAAACACCATATATTTT. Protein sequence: CASSLRDTSGNTIYF.